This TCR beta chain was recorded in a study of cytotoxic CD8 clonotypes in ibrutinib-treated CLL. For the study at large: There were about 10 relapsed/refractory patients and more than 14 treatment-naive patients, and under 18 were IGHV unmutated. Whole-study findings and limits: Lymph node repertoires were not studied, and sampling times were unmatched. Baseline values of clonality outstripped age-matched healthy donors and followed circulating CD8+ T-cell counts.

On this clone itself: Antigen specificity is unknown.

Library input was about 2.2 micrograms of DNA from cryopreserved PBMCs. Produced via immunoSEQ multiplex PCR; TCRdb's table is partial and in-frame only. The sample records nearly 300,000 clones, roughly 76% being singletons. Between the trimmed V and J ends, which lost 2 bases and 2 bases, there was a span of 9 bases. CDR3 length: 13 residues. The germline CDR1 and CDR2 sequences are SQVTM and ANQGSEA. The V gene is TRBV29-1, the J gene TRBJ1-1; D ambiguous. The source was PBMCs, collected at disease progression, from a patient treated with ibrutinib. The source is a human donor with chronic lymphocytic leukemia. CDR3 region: CSVESGVNTEAFF. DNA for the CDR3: TGCAGCGTTGAATCAGGAGTAAACACTGAAGCTTTCTTT.